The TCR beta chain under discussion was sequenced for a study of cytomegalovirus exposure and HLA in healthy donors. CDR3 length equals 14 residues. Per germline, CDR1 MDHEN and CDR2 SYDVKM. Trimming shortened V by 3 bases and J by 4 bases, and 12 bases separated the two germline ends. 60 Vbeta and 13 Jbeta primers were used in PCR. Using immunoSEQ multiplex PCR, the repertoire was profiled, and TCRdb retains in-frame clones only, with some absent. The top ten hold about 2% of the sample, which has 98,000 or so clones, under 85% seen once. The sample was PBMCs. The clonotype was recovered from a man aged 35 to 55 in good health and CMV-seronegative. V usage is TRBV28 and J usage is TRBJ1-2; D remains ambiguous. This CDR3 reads CASSFLAQRYGYTF. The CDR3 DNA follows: TGTGCCAGCAGTTTTCTGGCGCAGCGCTATGGCTACACCTTC.